The 29 T cell receptor beta chains presented below share a single source sample, sequenced in a study of T-cell memory formation after mild COVID-19 (dated by TCRdb to the early 2020s). To prepare the library, 5' RACE was applied. Sequencer: Illumina NovaSeq 6000. TCRdb trimmed public reads at Q25 via fastp, called clones via MiXCR and kept in-frame beta chains. Every distinct CDR3 protein forms one entry, paired with its most common genes and DNA. The sample profile shows around 190,000 distinct CDR3 sequences; approximately 17% of them were found once. 3% to 4% of the sample is taken by the ten largest. The sequencing sample was made of PBMCs or a T cell subset sorted from them (not recorded which). These TCRs come from a man aged 18 to 35 who had mild COVID-19 (a few samples of this study predate the infection). The sample titles of this study are shuffled in the database, so cell type and time point are left out; the donor was told from shared clones.

V is TRBV2 and J is TRBJ1-6, with TRBD1 as a possible D gene (6 bases). Germline values: CDR1 SNHLY, CDR2 FYNNEI. V dropped 4 bases and J dropped 7 bases, with 8 bases sitting between them. The CDR3 has 13 residues. CDR3 nucleotides: TGTGCCAGCAGTGCTCAGGGGAATTCACCCCTCCACTTT. Protein: CASSAQGNSPLHF.

This clonotype has a handful of counts. This rearrangement joins TRBV29-1 to TRBJ2-6; 7 bases match TRBD1. The ends lost 5 bases at V and 5 bases at J; junction bases unmatched: 6. The CDR3 extends over 14 amino acids. Looked up from germline, CDR1 is SQVTM and CDR2 is ANQGSEA. CDR3 in amino acids: CSVRTGQRANVLTF. The CDR3 coding sequence is TGCAGCGTTCGTACGGGACAGCGGGCCAACGTCCTGACTTTC.

This clonotype was observed a handful of times. J is TRBJ2-3 and V is TRBV6-2 or TRBV6-3; maybe TRBD2 (6 bases). The CDR3 sequence is 14 residues long. CDR1 is MNHEY, CDR2 SVGEGT, per germline. The germline V and J ends were trimmed by 2 bases and 2 bases, with 8 bases remaining between them. In DNA form, the CDR3 reads TGTGCCAGCAGTTACGGAGGGATCACAGATACGCAGTATTTT. It codes for CASSYGGITDTQYF.

There are many counts of this clonotype. V gene TRBV30 combines with J gene TRBJ2-7, with TRBD1 matching over 11 bases. Germline V gene sequence: CDR1 GTSNPN, CDR2 SVGIG (reference sequence). V was clipped by 1 base and J by 1 base; unmatched bases: 9. The CDR3 has 17 amino acids. CDR3 sequence: CAWSAGQGAIGSYEQYF. The CDR3 region has the DNA TGTGCCTGGAGTGCCGGACAGGGGGCGATAGGATCCTACGAGCAGTACTTC.

The CDR3 coding sequence is TGTGCCAGCAGCCCGGGGGAGAACTATGGCTACACCTTC. Encoded protein: CASSPGENYGYTF. The gene calls are TRBV7-2 and TRBJ1-2; weak D call: TRBD1 (5 bases). The V gene lost 5 bases and the J gene lost 2 bases, with 9 bases spanning the gap. Germline-derived CDR1 and CDR2 are SGHTA and FQGNSA. This CDR3 is built from 13 residues.

This clonotype has more than one count but fewer than ten. The chain combines TRBV5-1 with TRBJ2-1; 11 bases agree with TRBD2. Trimming removed 4 bases from V and 5 bases from J; junction bases left unmatched: 5. Germline V gene data show CDR1 as SGHRS and CDR2 as YFSETQ. The CDR3 has 15 residues. The CDR3 nucleotides read TGCGCCAGCAGCCTGATAGCGGGGGGGAACAATGAGCAGTTCTTC. It encodes CASSLIAGGNNEQFF.

The chain is built from TRBV24-1 and TRBJ2-2; 9 nucleotides line up with TRBD1. The J segment lost 1 base and the V segment lost 4 bases, leaving 0 bases of the junction unmatched. The CDR3 extends over 15 amino acids. From germline, CDR1 is KGHDR and CDR2 SFDVKD. The CDR3 protein is CATSETGGNTGELFF. CDR3 in DNA: TGTGCCACCAGTGAGACAGGGGGGAACACCGGGGAGCTGTTTTTT.

In its sample, this clonotype was seen once. The chain uses TRBV7-2 and TRBJ2-5; the match to TRBD2 covers 7 bases. The CDR3 runs to 14 residues. Per the germline V gene, CDR1 is SGHTA and CDR2 is FQGNSA. J lost 4 bases, V lost 8 bases, and 10 bases had no gene match. CDR3 sequence reads: CASGPGGYVETQYF. CDR3 DNA sequence: TGTGCCAGCGGTCCCGGGGGGTACGTAGAGACCCAGTACTTC.

This clonotype has more than one count but fewer than ten. The rearrangement links TRBV5-1 to TRBJ2-1; 7 bases are a match to TRBD1. Looked up from germline, CDR1 is SGHRS and CDR2 is YFSETQ. With V trimmed by 0 bases and J by 9 bases, 9 bases remained unmatched. This CDR3 comprises 15 residues. As DNA, the CDR3 is TGCGCCAGCAGCTTGGTAGACAGGGAGCGAGGTGAGCAGTTCTTC. Translating gives CASSLVDRERGEQFF.

This clonotype was recorded a few times. CDR3: CASSEQGANTEAFF. Here the CDR3 DNA reads TGTGCCAGCAGCGAACAGGGGGCGAACACTGAAGCTTTCTTT. V is TRBV7-3 and J is TRBJ1-1, with 9 bases aligning to TRBD1. This CDR3 is 14 amino acids long. Germline CDR1 reads SGHTA; CDR2 reads FQGTGA. Trimming removed 5 bases from V and 1 base from J; junction bases left unmatched: 2.

The chain combines TRBV7-3 with TRBJ1-2; D remains unclear. The CDR3 has 14 amino acids. Per germline, CDR1 SGHTA and CDR2 FQGTGA. V gave up 0 bases and J gave up 8 bases, with 13 bases separating them. The CDR3 DNA sequence: TGTGCCAGCAGCTTAACAACGAAAAATCGCGGCTACACCTTC. Protein: CASSLTTKNRGYTF. Looking up the rest from reference TRBV7-3 and TRBJ1-2 gives the full variable domain: GAGVSQTPSNKVTEKGKYVELRCDPISGHTALYWYRQSLGQGPEFLIYFQGTGAADDSGLPNDRFFAVRPEGSVSTLKIQRTERGDSAVYLCASSLTTKNRGYTFGSGTRLTVV.

Only a few counts were recorded for this clonotype. The rearrangement links TRBV7-3 to TRBJ1-2; weak D call: TRBD1 (5 bases). The germline CDR1 and CDR2 sequences are SGHTA and FQGTGA. The ends were cut back, 5 bases at V and 8 bases at J, with 15 bases in the middle. This CDR3 has 13 residues. The CDR3 nucleotides are TGTGCCAGCAGCCCTAGCGGGGGTAAAGGCTACACCTTC. This sequence encodes CASSPSGGKGYTF.

As concerns this clonotype: As the CDR3 is not closed by the conserved phenylalanine or tryptophan, this likely results from a read error. The chain links TRBV2 to TRBJ2-3; D unclear. The V end lost 1 base, the J end lost 0 bases, and 5 bases lay between the germline ends. Germline CDR1 reads SNHLY; CDR2 reads FYNNEI. There are 14 residues in the CDR3. CDR3 loop: CASSEEASTDTQYL. For the CDR3, the DNA is TGTGCCAGCAGTGAAGAGGCTAGCACAGATACGCAGTATCTT.

Comments on this clonotype: An end of the junction does not agree with germline; a read error may underlie this. The V gene is TRBV7-9, the J gene TRBJ1-1, with a possible D match to TRBD1 (6 bases). CDR3 length: 15 residues. Germline V gene data show CDR1 as SEHNR and CDR2 as FQNEAQ (reference sequence). CDR3 region: CASSSSQGWDTEALF. DNA of the CDR3: TGTGCCAGCAGCTCGTCGCAGGGATGGGACACTGAAGCTTTATTT.

In its sample, this clonotype was seen a few times. The chain couples TRBV4-2 to TRBJ2-1; 9 nucleotides line up with TRBD2. The germline V gene encodes CDR1 LGHNA and CDR2 YNFKEQ. The V gene end was trimmed by 4 bases and the J gene end by 8 bases; junction bases not matched to a gene: 12. The CDR3 spans 16 residues. The CDR3 reads CASSPNGAGGPDEQFF. CDR3 DNA sequence: TGTGCCAGCAGCCCCAACGGGGCGGGGGGGCCGGATGAGCAGTTCTTC.

The V and J genes are TRBV6-5 and TRBJ1-2; maybe TRBD1 (5 bases). The CDR3 has 13 amino acids. The germline V gene encodes CDR1 MNHEY and CDR2 SVGAGI. Trimming shortened V by 7 bases and J by 4 bases, and 13 bases separated the two germline ends. CDR3 sequence: CASTVGHLYGYTF. Written as DNA, the CDR3 is TGTGCCAGCACCGTAGGACACCTCTATGGCTACACCTTC.

This clonotype occurred a few times. The chain uses TRBV7-3 and TRBJ1-1; the match to TRBD1 covers 7 bases. V lost 5 bases to trimming and J lost 3 bases; unmatched junction nucleotides: 6. CDR1 SGHTA and CDR2 FQGTGA come from the germline V gene. The CDR3 has 14 amino acids. The CDR3 protein is CASSLLRGDTEAFF. The CDR3 DNA reads as TGTGCCAGCAGCCTCCTCAGGGGGGACACTGAAGCTTTCTTT.

V usage is TRBV29-1 and J usage is TRBJ1-3; D call uncertain. The V end lost 4 bases, the J end lost 1 base, and 5 bases lay between the germline ends. Germline CDR1 SQVTM, CDR2 ANQGSEA. The CDR3 is 12 amino acids. CDR3 DNA: TGCAGCGTTGGTGTGTCTGGAAACACCATATATTTT. Protein sequence: CSVGVSGNTIYF.

The table lists this clonotype with a few counts. The chain couples TRBV5-1 to TRBJ1-3; no clear D gene. The V gene lost 0 bases and the J gene lost 0 bases, with 13 bases spanning the gap. Germline V gene sequence: CDR1 SGHRS, CDR2 YFSETQ. The CDR3 is 17 residues long. CDR3 sequence: CASSLDPGPFSGNTIYF. CDR3 DNA sequence: TGCGCCAGCAGCTTGGATCCAGGTCCCTTCTCTGGAAACACCATATATTTT.

The V gene is TRBV7-3, the J gene TRBJ2-1; TRBD1 might be the D (6 bases). V shed 5 bases and J shed 2 bases, with 16 bases lying between them. In germline, CDR1 is SGHTA, CDR2 FQGTGA. This CDR3 is 16 amino acids long. As DNA, the CDR3 is TGTGCCAGCAGCCCCACCGGGACACCAGCCTACAATGAGCAGTTCTTC. This encodes CASSPTGTPAYNEQFF.

A few counts support this clonotype. This chain uses TRBV5-1 with TRBJ2-1; TRBD2 agrees at 9 bases. CDR3 length: 15 residues. CDR1 is SGHRS and CDR2 is YFSETQ in the germline V gene. The V segment lost 0 bases and the J segment 8 bases; nucleotides outside the gene matches: 6. CDR3 residues: CASSLAVAGDYEQFF. The CDR3 DNA sequence: TGCGCCAGCAGCTTGGCGGTAGCGGGGGATTATGAGCAGTTCTTC.

CDR3 bases: TGCGCCAGCAGCTTGACAGGGGCCGGAAACACCATATATTTT. This sequence encodes CASSLTGAGNTIYF. The chain combines TRBV5-1 with TRBJ1-3, with TRBD1 matching over 7 bases. This CDR3 comprises 14 residues. Germline loops: CDR1 SGHRS, CDR2 YFSETQ. With V trimmed by 1 base and J by 4 bases, 2 bases remained unmatched.

The table lists this clonotype with a few counts. The V call is TRBV7-3, the J call TRBJ1-3; D is undetermined. The CDR3 is 15 residues long. Germline V gene sequence: CDR1 SGHTA, CDR2 FQGTGA. Trimming left V 2 bases short and J 7 bases short, with 15 bases between. CDR3 residues: CASSLYAGTGNTIYF. DNA for the CDR3: TGTGCCAGCAGCTTATACGCGGGAACCGGGAACACCATATATTTT.

This rearrangement joins TRBV11-2 to TRBJ2-2; 8 nucleotides agree with TRBD1. This CDR3 has 16 amino acids. The V and J ends lost 5 bases and 0 bases, in that order; junction bases with no gene match: 5. Looked up from germline, CDR1 is SGHAT and CDR2 is FQNNGV. The CDR3 sequence: CASSPSDRANTGELFF. CDR3 nucleotides: TGTGCCAGCAGCCCCTCGGACAGGGCGAACACCGGGGAGCTGTTTTTT. The full variable domain, completed using reference TRBV11-2 and TRBJ2-2, is EAGVAQSPRYKIIEKRQSVAFWCNPISGHATLYWYQQILGQGPKLLIQFQNNGVVDDSQLPKDRFSAERLKGVDSTLKIQPAKLEDSAVYLCASSPSDRANTGELFFGEGSRLTVL.

This clonotype was seen more than once but under ten times. V usage is TRBV20-1 and J usage is TRBJ2-3; a weak D match, TRBD2 (5 bases). The ends were cut back, 4 bases at V and 6 bases at J, with 11 bases in the middle. CDR1 and CDR2 (germline): DFQATT, SNEGSKA (reference sequence). The CDR3 totals 12 residues. The CDR3 region has the DNA TGCAGTGCTACCTCGACGGGGGATACGCAGTATTTT. This gives the protein CSATSTGDTQYF.

In nucleotides, the CDR3 is TGTGCCAGCCATGGGACAGGGGAAGGGCAGCCCCAGCATTTT. As protein: CASHGTGEGQPQHF. The gene calls are TRBV6-5 and TRBJ1-5; 10 bases fit TRBD1. CDR1 and CDR2 from the germline V gene are MNHEY and SVGAGI. The CDR3 has 14 residues. J lost 7 bases, V lost 8 bases, and 8 bases had no gene match.

This clonotype was seen more than once but under ten times. The J gene is TRBJ2-7, the V gene TRBV5-4; D perhaps matches TRBD2 (5 bases). The ends were cut back, 4 bases at V and 11 bases at J, with 13 bases in the middle. Per germline, CDR1 SGHNT and CDR2 YYREEE (reference sequence). This CDR3 spans 11 amino acids. This CDR3 is CASSKEGLEYF. CDR3 nucleotide sequence: TGTGCCAGCAGCAAAGAGGGCCTCGAGTACTTC.

This clonotype has ten or more counts. This sequence joins TRBV7-3 and TRBJ2-3; 7 bases line up with TRBD2. The CDR3 loop spans 13 amino acids. Trimming cost V 2 bases and J 4 bases; bases outside gene matches: 0. Per the germline V gene, CDR1 is SGHTA and CDR2 is FQGTGA. CDR3 residues: CASSLREADTQYF. The CDR3 DNA reads as TGTGCCAGCAGCTTACGGGAGGCAGATACGCAGTATTTT.

V gene TRBV3-1 combines with J gene TRBJ2-1; D assignment may be TRBD1 or TRBD2 (6 bases each). From germline, CDR1 is LGHDT and CDR2 YNNKEL (reference sequence). The CDR3 loop spans 13 amino acids. Trimming took off 2 bases at V and 5 bases at J, with 7 bases between the two ends. The CDR3 protein is CASSQRGDNEQFF. CDR3 in DNA: TGTGCCAGCAGCCAAAGGGGGGACAATGAGCAGTTCTTC.